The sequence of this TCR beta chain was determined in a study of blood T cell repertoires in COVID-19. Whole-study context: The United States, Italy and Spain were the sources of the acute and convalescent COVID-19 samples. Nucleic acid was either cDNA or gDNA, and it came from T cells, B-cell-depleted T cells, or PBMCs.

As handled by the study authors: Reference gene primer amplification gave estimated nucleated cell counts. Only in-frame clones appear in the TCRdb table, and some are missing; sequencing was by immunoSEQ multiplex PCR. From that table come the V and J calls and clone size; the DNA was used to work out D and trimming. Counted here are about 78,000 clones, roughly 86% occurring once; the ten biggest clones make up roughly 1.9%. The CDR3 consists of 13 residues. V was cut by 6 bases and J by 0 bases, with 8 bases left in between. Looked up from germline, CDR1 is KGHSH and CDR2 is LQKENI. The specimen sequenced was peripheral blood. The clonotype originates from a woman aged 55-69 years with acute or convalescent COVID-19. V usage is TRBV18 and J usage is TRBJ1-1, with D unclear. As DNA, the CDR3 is TGTGCCAGCTCCCTAGGAATGAACACTGAAGCTTTCTTT. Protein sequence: CASSLGMNTEAFF.